This TCR beta chain was sequenced during a study of blood T cell repertoires in COVID-19. CDR1 and CDR2 from the germline V gene are MNHNS and SASEGT. The CDR3 length is 17 residues. The ends lost 4 bases at V and 0 bases at J; junction bases unmatched: 5. Only in-frame clones appear in the TCRdb table, and some are missing; sequencing was by immunoSEQ multiplex PCR. The table lists about 200,000 clones, more than 75% of them singletons, with over 2.5% in the top ten. This clonotype was obtained from a man between 60 and 75 years old with acute or convalescent COVID-19. The V gene is TRBV6-1, the J gene TRBJ2-2, with TRBD2 identical over 10 bases. The sequenced sample consisted of peripheral blood. The CDR3 loop reads CASSGRLAGANTGELFF. CDR3 nucleotide sequence: TGTGCCAGCAGTGGACGGCTAGCGGGGGCGAACACCGGGGAGCTGTTTTTT.